This TCR beta chain was observed in a study of T cell responses to AZD1222 COVID-19 vaccine. Study-wide background: Researchers grouped second doses given at about 4 or about 12 weeks into one pool. Findings and caveats of the study: Elevations in Spike-specific TCR breadth and depth followed administration of two AZD1222 doses.

Points on this clone: Its antigen is not known.

The assay was immunoSEQ multiplex PCR, and TCRdb's table has in-frame clones only and misses some. The table shows 150,000 to 200,000 clones, with around 90% occurring only once. The sequence came from an adult in good health. The sample here was peripheral blood, taken on day 0 of AZD1222 vaccination.

The CDR3 sequence: CASSPGIGKLFF. CDR3 bases: TGTGCCAGCAGCCCTGGTATTGGAAAACTGTTTTTT. The chain is built from TRBV3-1 (or the pseudogene TRBV3-2) and TRBJ1-4, with D hard to call. There are 12 residues in the CDR3. Germline CDR1 and CDR2: LGHDT and YNNKEL (reference sequence). V was shortened by 4 bases and J by 10 bases, with 10 bases between the two germline ends.